This passage covers 30 T cell receptor beta chains from one sample sequenced in a study of OX40 agonist ivuxolimab in advanced cancers. Sequencing used immunoSEQ multiplex PCR; TCRdb keeps in-frame clones, though not all of them. The table lists under 75,000 clones, about 86% of them singletons. The sequencing used CD4+ or CD8+ T cells sorted from blood, collected in a trial of the OX40 agonist ivuxolimab. The receptor source for this set is an adult with an advanced solid tumor such as melanoma, head and neck, liver or kidney cancer.

This chain connects TRBV6-6 to TRBJ2-1, with D possibly TRBD2 on 5 matching bases. This CDR3 contains 15 residues. The ends were cut back, 5 bases at V and 10 bases at J, with 21 bases in the middle. Germline CDR1 MNHNY, CDR2 SVGAGI (reference sequence). The CDR3 loop is CASSAEGRRRREQFF. In DNA form, the CDR3 reads TGTGCCAGCAGTGCTGAGGGTAGAAGGAGGAGGGAGCAGTTCTTC.

The chain employs TRBV18 and TRBJ2-2; D ambiguous. This CDR3 has 17 residues. Trimming took off 6 bases at V and 1 base at J, with 18 bases between the two ends. The germline V gene has CDR1 KGHSH and CDR2 LQKENI. Written as DNA, the CDR3 is TGTGCCAGCTCGCCTCAACAGATTAACCTGAACACCGGGGAGCTGTTTTTT. It codes for CASSPQQINLNTGELFF.

The rearrangement links TRBV5-1 to TRBJ2-6, with D uncertain. Per germline, CDR1 SGHRS and CDR2 YFSETQ. V gave up 4 bases and J gave up 0 bases, with 11 bases separating them. The CDR3 is 16 residues long. The CDR3 DNA reads TGCGCCAGCAGCCCAGGTTGGGTCTCTGGGGCCAACGTCCTGACTTTC. Its translation: CASSPGWVSGANVLTF. Full variable domain (outside the CDR3, taken from reference TRBV5-1 and TRBJ2-6): KAGVTQTPRYLIKTRGQQVTLSCSPISGHRSVSWYQQTPGQGLQFLFEYFSETQRNKGNFPGRFSGRQFSNSRSEMNVSTLELGDSALYLCASSPGWVSGANVLTFGAGSRLTVL.

V is TRBV2 and J is TRBJ1-4; 10 nucleotides match TRBD1. The CDR3 has 16 amino acids. The junction had 7 bases not matched to a gene; V was cut back by 4 bases and J by 5 bases. Germline CDR1 SNHLY, CDR2 FYNNEI. The CDR3 spells CASSVGDRGQNEKLFF. CDR3 nucleotide sequence: TGTGCCAGCAGTGTGGGGGACAGGGGACAAAATGAAAAACTGTTTTTT.

The chain has TRBV4-1 and TRBJ1-5, with a possible D match to TRBD1 (5 bases). The CDR3 has 13 amino acids. Per germline, CDR1 MGHRA and CDR2 YSYEKL. V was shortened by 4 bases and J by 10 bases, with 14 bases between the two germline ends. DNA of the CDR3: TGCGCCAGCAGCCCGGGACCGAATTTCCCCCAGCATTTT. Protein sequence: CASSPGPNFPQHF.

The chain carries TRBV7-9 and TRBJ2-3, with 8 bases lining up with TRBD2. CDR1 and CDR2 from the germline V gene are SEHNR and FQNEAQ (reference sequence). This CDR3 is built from 16 residues. After removal of 5 bases from V and 5 bases from J, the junction contained 12 bases not matched to a gene. CDR3 sequence (DNA): TGTGCCAGCAGCACCTTTGGCGGGGGGAGAGGAGATACGCAGTATTTT. Translated, it gives CASSTFGGGRGDTQYF.

The chain carries TRBV4-3 and TRBJ2-1; D uncertain. V was cut by 0 bases and J by 7 bases, with 7 bases left in between. Germline V lookup: CDR1 LGHNA, CDR2 YSLEER. CDR3 length: 13 amino acids. The CDR3 region is CASSQEPDNEQFF. The DNA for the CDR3 is TGCGCCAGCAGCCAAGAGCCCGATAATGAGCAGTTCTTC.

V usage is TRBV5-6 and J usage is TRBJ2-4; 9 nucleotides match TRBD1. The germline V gene has CDR1 SGHDT and CDR2 YYEEEE. Trimming at V came to 4 bases and at J to 8 bases, leaving 7 bases not matched to a gene. This CDR3 contains 14 residues. The CDR3 spells CASSRDRGKHIQYF. CDR3 nucleotide sequence: TGTGCCAGCAGCCGAGACAGGGGGAAACACATTCAGTACTTC.

V gene TRBV19 combines with J gene TRBJ1-5, with D possibly being TRBD1 (6 bases). V lost 5 bases to trimming and J lost 3 bases, with 11 bases between them. In germline, CDR1 is LNHDA, CDR2 SQIVND (reference sequence). The CDR3 runs to 14 residues. The CDR3 is CASSGTMNNQPQHF. The CDR3 DNA sequence: TGTGCCAGTAGTGGGACAATGAACAATCAGCCCCAGCATTTT.

This chain uses TRBV5-4 with TRBJ1-3; a weak D match, TRBD1 (6 bases). The germline V gene has CDR1 SGHNT and CDR2 YYREEE (reference sequence). The length of the CDR3 is 14 residues. Trimming removed 0 bases from V and 4 bases from J, with 8 bases in between. The CDR3: CASSLDRAGNTIYF. CDR3 nucleotide sequence: TGTGCCAGCAGCTTGGACAGGGCCGGAAACACCATATATTTT.

The rearrangement links TRBV5-1 to TRBJ2-2; 7 positions match TRBD2. The CDR3 contains 17 residues. Germline CDR1 and CDR2: SGHRS and YFSETQ. The ends lost 0 bases at V and 2 bases at J; junction bases unmatched: 7. CDR3 nucleotides: TGCGCCAGCAGCTTGGCCCAGACTAGCCTAAACACCGGGGAGCTGTTTTTT. It is translated as CASSLAQTSLNTGELFF.

DNA for the CDR3: TGTGCCAGCCTGTGGGGGGGAGACTACAATGAGCAGTTCTTC. This gives the protein CASLWGGDYNEQFF. V and J are TRBV6-1 and TRBJ2-1, with 7 positions matching TRBD2. J was trimmed by 3 bases and V by 8 bases; bases with no gene match: 7. There are 14 residues in the CDR3. Germline loops: CDR1 MNHNS, CDR2 SASEGT.

The V and J genes are TRBV2 and TRBJ2-4; 7 nucleotides line up with TRBD1. The germline V gene encodes CDR1 SNHLY and CDR2 FYNNEI. V trimming: 6 bases; J trimming: 1 base; junction bases outside the gene matches: 3. This CDR3 region has 14 residues. As DNA, the CDR3 is TGTGCCAGCAGGACAGGGAGCGCCAAAAACATTCAGTACTTC. Translated: CASRTGSAKNIQYF.

The chain recombines TRBV30 with TRBJ2-5; TRBD1 is a possible D gene (6 bases). Looked up from germline, CDR1 is GTSNPN and CDR2 is SVGIG (reference sequence). This CDR3 has 18 residues. V gave up 5 bases and J gave up 1 base, with 26 bases separating them. This CDR3 is CAWGTTGRGARTQETQYF. The CDR3 DNA is TGTGCCTGGGGGACAACAGGTAGGGGCGCGAGGACCCAAGAGACCCAGTACTTC.

The V and J genes are TRBV7-2 and TRBJ1-1; 9 nucleotides match TRBD1. The CDR3 is 15 amino acids. Germline-derived CDR1 and CDR2 are SGHTA and FQGNSA. V lost 7 bases, J lost 3 bases, and 9 bases stayed unmatched. CDR3 loop: CASNTGQGRYTEAFF. CDR3 coding DNA: TGTGCCAGCAACACGGGACAGGGAAGGTACACTGAAGCTTTCTTT.

This rearrangement joins TRBV9 to TRBJ2-2; D gene unclear. CDR1 is SGDLS, CDR2 YYNGEE, per germline. The V end was cut by 4 bases, the J end by 7 bases, with 11 bases between. The CDR3 length is 13 residues. CDR3 sequence reads: CASSPRPGGELFF. The CDR3, as DNA: TGTGCCAGCAGCCCCCGACCAGGCGGGGAGCTGTTTTTT.

The chain uses TRBV7-9 and TRBJ1-1; TRBD1 agrees at 7 bases. This CDR3 comprises 17 residues. The trim removed 5 bases at V and 4 bases at J, leaving 16 bases unmatched. In germline, CDR1 is SEHNR, CDR2 FQNEAQ (reference sequence). The CDR3 sequence is CASSKDMAGGSSTEAFF. The CDR3 DNA follows: TGTGCCAGCAGCAAAGATATGGCAGGGGGAAGTAGCACTGAAGCTTTCTTT.

This chain links TRBV5-6 with TRBJ2-5; D perhaps matches TRBD2 (5 bases). Germline values: CDR1 SGHDT, CDR2 YYEEEE. The CDR3 is 15 residues long. The V end was cut by 0 bases, the J end by 2 bases, with 11 bases between. The CDR3, as DNA: TGTGCCAGCAGCTTGGGGTCGGGGAGTCAAGAGACCCAGTACTTC. Translated: CASSLGSGSQETQYF.

The rearrangement joins TRBV25-1 to TRBJ2-2; 8 positions agree with TRBD1. The CDR3 length is 14 residues. The J segment lost 4 bases and the V segment lost 6 bases, leaving 4 bases of the junction unmatched. Germline V gene lookup returns CDR1 MGHDK and CDR2 SYGVNS. CDR3 sequence reads: CASRSRGLTGELFF. CDR3 nucleotide sequence: TGTGCCAGCAGGTCCAGGGGGCTCACCGGGGAGCTGTTTTTT. Full variable domain (outside the CDR3, taken from reference TRBV25-1 and TRBJ2-2): EADIYQTPRYLVIGTGKKITLECSQTMGHDKMYWYQQDPGMELHLIHYSYGVNSTEKGDLSSESTVSRIRTEHFPLTLESARPSHTSQYLCASRSRGLTGELFFGEGSRLTVL.

V is TRBV28 and J is TRBJ1-3; D gene uncertain. The CDR3 loop spans 16 amino acids. CDR1 and CDR2 (germline): MDHEN, SYDVKM. The V end was cut by 6 bases, the J end by 0 bases, with 15 bases between. DNA of the CDR3: TGTGCCAGCAGCACCCCCGGAGTCTCCTCTGGAAACACCATATATTTT. It encodes CASSTPGVSSGNTIYF.

This chain uses TRBV30 with TRBJ2-1; 9 bases line up with TRBD2. This CDR3 region has 14 residues. CDR1 is GTSNPN, CDR2 SVGIG, per germline (reference sequence). The V segment lost 4 bases and the J segment 7 bases; nucleotides outside the gene matches: 8. The CDR3, as DNA: TGTGCCTGGACGGGCGGGGGGGCCGTAAATGAGCAGTTCTTC. Its translation: CAWTGGGAVNEQFF.

The J gene is TRBJ2-3, the V gene TRBV6-5; the D call may be TRBD1 or TRBD2 (6 bases each). V was pared by 4 bases and J by 4 bases, with 15 bases between. The CDR3 length is 15 residues. Germline V lookup: CDR1 MNHEY, CDR2 SVGAGI. CDR3 sequence (DNA): TGTGCCAGCAGTTCCGGGGGACATGGAGCAGATACGCAGTATTTT. Translation: CASSSGGHGADTQYF.

The V call is TRBV30, the J call TRBJ2-3; perhaps D is TRBD1 or TRBD2 (7 bases each). This CDR3 spans 17 amino acids. Germline V gives CDR1 GTSNPN, CDR2 SVGIG (reference sequence). Trimming took 2 bases from V and 3 from J, leaving 21 bases between them. CDR3 residues: CAWSSGGAGLATDTQYF. The CDR3 DNA is TGTGCCTGGAGTTCAGGGGGGGCGGGTCTCGCAACAGATACGCAGTATTTT.

The CDR3 DNA is TGCGCCAGCACCCTCTCGGCAGGGGAGTTTGGCTACACCTTC. This encodes CASTLSAGEFGYTF. The genes are TRBV5-1 and TRBJ1-2, with a possible D match to TRBD1 (6 bases). In germline, CDR1 is SGHRS, CDR2 YFSETQ. Trimming removed 6 bases at V and 7 bases at J, with 19 bases between. The CDR3 sequence is 14 residues long.

The chain carries TRBV19 and TRBJ2-5, with a weak D call TRBD2 (5 bases). Looked up from germline, CDR1 is LNHDA and CDR2 is SQIVND (reference sequence). The V end was cut by 3 bases, the J end by 7 bases, with 12 bases between. This CDR3 is 13 amino acids long. The CDR3: CASSISGEGTQYF. The CDR3 bases are TGTGCCAGTAGTATTAGTGGTGAGGGGACCCAGTACTTC. The full variable domain, completed using reference TRBV19 and TRBJ2-5, is DGGITQSPKYLFRKEGQNVTLSCEQNLNHDAMYWYRQDPGQGLRLIYYSQIVNDFQKGDIAEGYSVSREKKESFPLTVTSAQKNPTAFYLCASSISGEGTQYFGPGTRLLVL.

The chain employs TRBV7-9 and TRBJ2-7; 9 nucleotides agree with TRBD1. Germline CDR1 and CDR2: SEHNR and FQNEAQ (reference sequence). Losses at the gene ends were 2 bases for V and 2 bases for J; bases not matched to a gene: 4. CDR3 size: 15 residues. CDR3 nucleotides: TGTGCCAGCAGCTTAACCGGGACAGGGACCTACGAGCAGTACTTC. Translating it yields CASSLTGTGTYEQYF.

This clone was counted a few times. This chain uses TRBV7-2 with TRBJ2-2, with D unresolved. This CDR3 is built from 11 residues. V shed 3 bases and J shed 6 bases, with 2 bases lying between them. The germline V gene has CDR1 SGHTA and CDR2 FQGNSA. CDR3 DNA sequence: TGTGCCAGCAGCTTGCCCGGGGAGCTGTTTTTT. It encodes CASSLPGELFF.

The CDR3 loop reads CASSQRQGRGHEQYF. The CDR3 region has the DNA TGTGCCAGCAGTCAAAGACAGGGAAGGGGACACGAGCAGTACTTC. The chain carries TRBV5-4 and TRBJ2-7, with 7 bases aligning to TRBD1. J gave up 5 bases and V 5 bases, and 13 bases lay outside the gene matches. Per the germline V gene, CDR1 is SGHNT and CDR2 is YYREEE (reference sequence). The CDR3 is 15 residues long.

This clone appeared a single time. The gene calls are TRBV6-6 and TRBJ1-4; possible D gene TRBD1, 6 bases. V dropped 5 bases and J dropped 0 bases, with 10 bases sitting between them. Germline V CDR1 and CDR2: MNHNY, SVGAGI (reference sequence). The CDR3 has 15 residues. In DNA, the CDR3 is TGTGCCAGCAGTGCACAGGGTGCAACTAATGAAAAACTGTTTTTT. Encoded protein: CASSAQGATNEKLFF.

This sequence joins TRBV10-3 and TRBJ1-1, with D perhaps TRBD1 (6 bases). Deletions cut 3 bases from V and 5 bases from J, with 19 bases between. Looked up from germline, CDR1 is ENHRY and CDR2 is SYGVKD. The CDR3 has 16 amino acids. Here the CDR3 reads CAISETTRGERTEAFF. In DNA form, the CDR3 reads TGTGCCATCAGTGAAACGACCAGGGGAGAGAGGACTGAAGCTTTCTTT.